One T cell receptor beta chain is described in this entry. The antigen is not known. Patients chosen for sequencing had CD8+CD57+ cells that had expanded, as shown by flow cytometry. The patients, all of them, had severe acquired aplastic anemia. Germline V gives CDR1 DFQATT, CDR2 SNEGSKA (reference sequence). The CDR3 consists of 13 residues. Trimming cost V 1 base and J 6 bases; bases outside gene matches: 4. The data derive from a study of CD8+CD57+ T cells in acquired aplastic anemia. Study overall: An average of 3.2 ug of DNA was obtained from sorted CD4+ and CD8+ cells.

Overall study results and limits: Patients and controls shared just under 30 CD8+ CDR3 sequences.

According to the study, genomic DNA was the template for TCR beta VDJ and CDR3 profiling. Via MiXCR, TCRdb re-called the reads, giving one row per CDR3 protein. In the table there are a few hundred thousand distinct CDR3 sequences, 25% to 40% of which are singletons. What was sequenced was sorted CD4+, CD8+, or CD8+CD57+ T cells (not recorded which) from PBMCs. The chain joins TRBV20-1 to TRBJ1-2; 8 bases align to TRBD1. The sequence derives from a human donor with aplastic anemia. The CDR3 DNA reads as TGCAGTGCTAGAGCCAGGGGGCAGGATGGCTACACCTTC. Residues: CSARARGQDGYTF.